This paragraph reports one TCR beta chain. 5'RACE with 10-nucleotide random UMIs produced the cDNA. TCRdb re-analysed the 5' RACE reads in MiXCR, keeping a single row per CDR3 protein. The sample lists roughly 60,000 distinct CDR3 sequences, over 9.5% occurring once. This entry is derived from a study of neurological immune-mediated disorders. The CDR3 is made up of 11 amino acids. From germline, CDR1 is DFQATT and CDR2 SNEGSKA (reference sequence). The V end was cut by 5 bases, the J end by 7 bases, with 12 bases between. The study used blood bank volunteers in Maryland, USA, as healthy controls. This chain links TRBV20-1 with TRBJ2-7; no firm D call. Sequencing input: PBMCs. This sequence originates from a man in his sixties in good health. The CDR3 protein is CSAWATREQYF. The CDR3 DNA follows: TGCAGTGCTTGGGCAACGAGGGAGCAGTACTTC.